These 7 T cell receptor beta chains came from one sample sequenced in a study of Ad26.COV2.S vaccination and SARS-CoV-2 variants. The treatment is: about 20 received Ad26.COV2.S at low or high dose, single or two shots; about 5 received placebo; per-sample allocation not given. Day 63 following the first vaccine or placebo injection was when the samples were taken. This table comes from immunoSEQ multiplex PCR, and its TCRdb copy is limited to in-frame clones, with some not included. The top ten hold 2.5% to 3.5% of the sample, which has around 250,000 clones, around 88% seen once. This material consisted of peripheral blood, taken in a trial of Ad26.COV2.S vaccine versus placebo. The source of these receptors is a person between 18 and 65 years old who received the Ad26.COV2.S COVID-19 vaccine or a placebo.

V is TRBV7-6 and J is TRBJ2-7, with a weak D call TRBD2 (5 bases). CDR1 and CDR2 (germline): SGHVS, FNYEAQ. Trimming pared 5 bases from V and 4 bases from J, leaving 18 bases between. The CDR3 sequence is 15 residues long. CDR3 DNA sequence: TGTGCCAGCAGCGAGTCCTCGGGGTCTCAGTACGAGCAGTACTTC. It specifies CASSESSGSQYEQYF.

The genes are TRBV4-3 and TRBJ1-2, with TRBD1 identical over 11 bases. With 4 bases clipped from V and 8 bases from J, the junction kept 9 bases outside the gene matches. The CDR3 consists of 15 residues. CDR1 is LGHNA and CDR2 is YSLEER in the germline V gene. CDR3 bases: TGCGCCAGCAGCCGAGAAATTCGGACAGGGGGCGGCTACACCTTC. Protein product: CASSREIRTGGGYTF.

Only a few counts were recorded for this clone. CDR3 coding DNA: TGCAGCGTTGGTACAGGCGCCTTCCAGCCCCAGCATTTT. It encodes CSVGTGAFQPQHF. The chain uses TRBV29-1 and TRBJ1-5; maybe TRBD1 (5 bases). The CDR3 loop spans 13 amino acids. Germline values: CDR1 SQVTM, CDR2 ANQGSEA. Trimming removed 4 bases at V and 7 bases at J, with 14 bases between.

The chain carries TRBV24-1 and TRBJ2-1; D perhaps matches TRBD1 (6 bases). The CDR3 has 16 amino acids. The ends were cut back, 3 bases at V and 3 bases at J, with 14 bases in the middle. CDR1 KGHDR and CDR2 SFDVKD come from the germline V gene. DNA for the CDR3: TGTGCCACCAGTGATAAACAGGGTTCTCTCTACAATGAGCAGTTCTTC. This codes for CATSDKQGSLYNEQFF.

The chain employs TRBV4-2 and TRBJ2-4; 7 positions agree with TRBD2. The germline CDR1 and CDR2 sequences are LGHNA and YNFKEQ. The CDR3 is 18 residues long. V trimming: 0 bases; J trimming: 0 bases; junction bases outside the gene matches: 8. This chain's CDR3 is CASSQELGAGRAKNIQYF. CDR3 DNA sequence: TGTGCCAGCAGCCAAGAATTGGGAGCGGGGAGAGCCAAAAACATTCAGTACTTC.

V gene TRBV19 combines with J gene TRBJ1-5, with a weak D call TRBD1 (5 bases). CDR1 LNHDA and CDR2 SQIVND come from the germline V gene (reference sequence). The CDR3 is 17 amino acids. Trimming removed 0 bases from V and 0 bases from J, with 12 bases in between. The CDR3 loop is CASSIEGGAYSNQPQHF. The CDR3 nucleotides read TGTGCCAGTAGTATAGAGGGAGGGGCCTATAGCAATCAGCCCCAGCATTTT.

This chain joins TRBV14 and TRBJ2-1, with 9 positions matching TRBD1. The length of the CDR3 is 16 residues. Germline CDR1 and CDR2: SGHDN and FVKESK. V lost 0 bases, J lost 5 bases, and 5 bases stayed unmatched. The CDR3 DNA follows: TGTGCCAGCAGCCAAGATATGGGGACAGGGCACAATGAGCAGTTCTTC. Protein product: CASSQDMGTGHNEQFF.